This passage covers 14 T cell receptor beta chains from one sample sequenced in a study of OX40 agonist ivuxolimab in advanced cancers. Measured with immunoSEQ multiplex PCR; TCRdb has only the in-frame clones, and not every one. The table includes roughly 71,000 clones, 85% detected once. The starting material was CD4+ or CD8+ T cells sorted from blood, obtained in a trial of the OX40 agonist ivuxolimab. These receptors were obtained from an adult with an advanced solid tumor such as melanoma, head and neck, liver or kidney cancer.

The rearrangement uses TRBV6-1 and TRBJ2-7, with 10 bases matching TRBD1. Germline V gives CDR1 MNHNS, CDR2 SASEGT. V dropped 6 bases and J dropped 5; count of bases not matched to a gene: 7. The CDR3 loop spans 14 amino acids. The CDR3 region is CASSLWTGGNEQYF. Written as DNA, the CDR3 is TGTGCCAGCAGCCTCTGGACAGGGGGGAACGAGCAGTACTTC.

This chain joins TRBV11-1 and TRBJ2-5, with D possibly being TRBD1 (6 bases). V was clipped by 5 bases and J by 4 bases, with 11 bases between them. The CDR3 runs 13 residues. The germline V gene has CDR1 SGHAT and CDR2 FQDESV (reference sequence). The CDR3 DNA follows: TGTGCCAGCAGCATCAGGGGTCGAGAGACCCAGTACTTC. Protein: CASSIRGRETQYF.

This clone showed up just a few times. The V call is TRBV28, the J call TRBJ1-6, with 8 bases fitting TRBD1. Germline V CDR1 and CDR2: MDHEN, SYDVKM. J gave up 6 bases and V 7 bases, and 5 bases lay outside the gene matches. The CDR3 is made up of 14 amino acids. As DNA, the CDR3 is TGTGCCAGCATTTATACAGGGGGTAATTCACCCCTCCACTTT. It is translated as CASIYTGGNSPLHF. The variable domain in full, completed from reference TRBV28 and TRBJ1-6, reads DVKVTQSSRYLVKRTGEKVFLECVQDMDHENMFWYRQDPGLGLRLIYFSYDVKMKEKGDIPEGYSVSREKKERFSLILESASTNQTSMYLCASIYTGGNSPLHFGNGTRLTVT.

The gene calls are TRBV11-3 and TRBJ2-7, with unresolved D. Trimming stripped 8 bases from V and 7 bases from J, with 15 bases between. Germline CDR1 is SGHNT and CDR2 is YENEEA. CDR3 length equals 12 residues. As DNA, the CDR3 is TGTGCCAGCTCTGGTAGGTCTACGGAGCAGTACTTC. Amino acids: CASSGRSTEQYF.

This clone occurred a few times. The CDR3 spells CASSYSYSRTEAFF. For the CDR3, the DNA is TGTGCCAGCAGTTACTCCTACAGTAGGACTGAAGCTTTCTTT. The V and J genes are TRBV6-5 and TRBJ1-1; D is unclear. V lost 0 bases, J lost 5 bases, and 10 bases lay in between. This CDR3 comprises 14 residues. CDR1 and CDR2 from the germline V gene are MNHEY and SVGAGI.

The V gene is TRBV5-4, the J gene TRBJ2-1; D perhaps matches TRBD1 (6 bases). Trimming took off 4 bases at V and 6 bases at J, with 14 bases between the two ends. CDR1 and CDR2 (germline): SGHNT, YYREEE (reference sequence). The CDR3 consists of 14 residues. CDR3 coding DNA: TGTGCCAGCAGCAGTCCGGGACAAGGCAATGAGCAGTTCTTC. The encoded protein is CASSSPGQGNEQFF. The whole variable domain, filled in from reference TRBV5-4 and TRBJ2-1, reads ETGVTQSPTHLIKTRGQQVTLRCSSQSGHNTVSWYQQALGQGPQFIFQYYREEENGRGNFPPRFSGLQFPNYSSELNVNALELDDSALYLCASSSPGQGNEQFFGPGTRLTVL.

The CDR3, as DNA: TGTGCCAGCCCAGGGGACCCTCAGGATCAGCCCCAGCATTTT. Protein product: CASPGDPQDQPQHF. The chain recombines TRBV9 with TRBJ1-5; D may be TRBD1 (6 bases). Trimming stripped 7 bases from V and 5 bases from J, with 16 bases between. CDR1 SGDLS and CDR2 YYNGEE come from the germline V gene. CDR3 size: 14 residues. The full variable domain, rest sourced from reference TRBV9 and TRBJ1-5, is DSGVTQTPKHLITATGQRVTLRCSPRSGDLSVYWYQQSLDQGLQFLIQYYNGEERAKGNILERFSAQQFPDLHSELNLSSLELGDSALYFCASPGDPQDQPQHFGDGTRLSIL.

This clone showed up just a few times. This chain connects TRBV18 to TRBJ2-5; D is unresolved. The CDR3 contains 12 residues. Germline V gives CDR1 KGHSH, CDR2 LQKENI. The V and J ends lost 4 bases and 2 bases respectively, with 5 bases between them. The CDR3 DNA follows: TGTGCCAGCTCACTAAGTCAAGAGACCCAGTACTTC. Its protein product is CASSLSQETQYF. Drawing the rest from reference TRBV18 and TRBJ2-5, the complete variable domain is NAGVMQNPRHLVRRRGQEARLRCSPMKGHSHVYWYRQLPEEGLKFMVYLQKENIIDESGMPKERFSAEFPKEGPSILRIQQVVRGDSAAYFCASSLSQETQYFGPGTRLLVL.

The CDR3 bases are TGTGCCAGCAGTTTAGGGACCACACGGTCACCCCTCCACTTT. It translates to CASSLGTTRSPLHF. The chain uses TRBV28 and TRBJ1-6; tentative D call: TRBD1 (5 bases). V lost 2 bases and J 10 bases, leaving 12 bases between the germline ends. CDR1 and CDR2 from the germline V gene are MDHEN and SYDVKM. The CDR3 has 14 residues.

The rearrangement uses TRBV7-2 and TRBJ1-2; 7 bases map to TRBD1. Trimming cost V 5 bases and J 2 bases; bases outside gene matches: 14. From germline, CDR1 is SGHTA and CDR2 FQGNSA. The CDR3 loop spans 17 amino acids. The CDR3 spells CASSIGPGTAMNYGYTF. CDR3 nucleotide sequence: TGTGCCAGCAGCATAGGCCCCGGGACAGCGATGAACTATGGCTACACCTTC.

The rearrangement uses TRBV5-1 and TRBJ2-6, with D hard to call. The CDR3 extends over 17 amino acids. Trimming took 4 bases from V and 0 from J, leaving 14 bases between them. Germline values: CDR1 SGHRS, CDR2 YFSETQ. The CDR3, as DNA: TGCGCCAGCAGCAAGACGGTTTCTAGCTCTGGGGCCAACGTCCTGACTTTC. Translated, it gives CASSKTVSSSGANVLTF.

The V gene is TRBV18, the J gene TRBJ1-2; TRBD1 might be the D (6 bases). Looked up from germline, CDR1 is KGHSH and CDR2 is LQKENI. This CDR3 is built from 13 residues. V shed 6 bases and J shed 2 bases, with 10 bases lying between them. This CDR3 is CASSPDRNYGYTF. As DNA, the CDR3 is TGTGCCAGCTCGCCCGACAGGAACTATGGCTACACCTTC.

The chain combines TRBV5-1 with TRBJ2-5, with D perhaps being TRBD1 or TRBD2 (6 bases each). CDR1 is SGHRS and CDR2 is YFSETQ in the germline V gene. The CDR3 runs to 14 residues. Trimming removed 1 base from V and 3 bases from J, with 10 bases in between. Here the CDR3 DNA reads TGCGCCAGCAGCTTGTTGGAGGGGGAAGAGACCCAGTACTTC. It yields the protein CASSLLEGEETQYF. Drawing the rest from reference TRBV5-1 and TRBJ2-5, the complete variable domain is KAGVTQTPRYLIKTRGQQVTLSCSPISGHRSVSWYQQTPGQGLQFLFEYFSETQRNKGNFPGRFSGRQFSNSRSEMNVSTLELGDSALYLCASSLLEGEETQYFGPGTRLLVL.

The chain combines TRBV11-2 with TRBJ2-7, with 8 nucleotides matching TRBD1. V was pared by 5 bases and J by 0 bases, with 6 bases of the junction left unmatched. The CDR3 has 15 residues. Germline assignment: CDR1 SGHAT and CDR2 FQNNGV. As DNA, the CDR3 is TGTGCCAGCAGCATAAACAGGGGGAGCTCCTACGAGCAGTACTTC. Encoded protein: CASSINRGSSYEQYF.